Each of the 29 T cell receptor beta chains below was sequenced from the same sample in a study of OX40 agonist ivuxolimab in advanced cancers. Profiling relied on immunoSEQ multiplex PCR, and the TCRdb table lists in-frame clones only, not all of them. Of 99,000 or so clones listed, roughly nine tenths are singletons. Sequenced material: CD4+ or CD8+ T cells sorted from blood, taken in a trial of the OX40 agonist ivuxolimab. All receptors derive from an adult with an advanced solid tumor such as melanoma, head and neck, liver or kidney cancer.

J is TRBJ2-1 and V is TRBV5-1; 8 nucleotides line up with TRBD1. The ends lost 0 bases at V and 0 bases at J; junction bases unmatched: 2. The V gene's germline CDR1 is SGHRS and CDR2 YFSETQ. The CDR3 is made up of 16 amino acids. The CDR3 DNA reads TGCGCCAGCAGCTTGGCAGGGGGCTACTCCTACAATGAGCAGTTCTTC. This sequence encodes CASSLAGGYSYNEQFF.

The rearrangement joins TRBV20-1 to TRBJ2-5; D gene ambiguous. CDR1 and CDR2 (germline): DFQATT, SNEGSKA (reference sequence). This CDR3 comprises 10 residues. Trimming cost V 5 bases and J 4 bases, with 5 bases left between them. The CDR3 here is CSAALETQYF. CDR3 bases: TGCAGTGCTGCACTAGAGACCCAGTACTTC.

This CDR3 reads CASSLVSSGRAGGDTQYF. CDR3 nucleotide sequence: TGTGCCAGCAGCTTAGTCTCTAGCGGGAGGGCCGGTGGAGATACGCAGTATTTT. The V call is TRBV7-2, the J call TRBJ2-3; 12 nucleotides match TRBD2. The length of the CDR3 is 18 residues. With V trimmed by 1 base and J by 5 bases, 10 bases remained unmatched. Germline V lookup: CDR1 SGHTA, CDR2 FQGNSA.

The sample holds a few counts of this clone. V and J are TRBV2 and TRBJ1-5; D call uncertain. The V gene lost 2 bases and the J gene lost 1 base, with 6 bases spanning the gap. Per germline, CDR1 SNHLY and CDR2 FYNNEI. There are 14 residues in the CDR3. As DNA, the CDR3 is TGTGCCAGCAGTGAAAGGTTAAGCAATCAGCCCCAGCATTTT. Its translation: CASSERLSNQPQHF.

The chain recombines TRBV10-3 with TRBJ1-1; TRBD1 agrees at 8 bases. Germline V gene data show CDR1 as ENHRY and CDR2 as SYGVKD. With V trimmed by 4 bases and J by 4 bases, 11 bases remained unmatched. This CDR3 is 16 amino acids long. The CDR3 is CAISAQGGLLATEAFF. The CDR3 nucleotides read TGTGCCATCAGTGCACAGGGGGGGTTGTTGGCCACTGAAGCTTTCTTT.

The rearrangement uses TRBV11-2 and TRBJ2-2; TRBD2 matches 13 bases. The CDR3 loop spans 16 amino acids. V trimming: 0 bases; J trimming: 5 bases; junction bases outside the gene matches: 0. Germline values: CDR1 SGHAT, CDR2 FQNNGV. This chain's CDR3 is CASSLEGLAGTGELFF. The CDR3 bases are TGTGCCAGCAGCTTAGAGGGACTAGCGGGAACCGGGGAGCTGTTTTTT.

This clone has a single count. This rearrangement joins TRBV7-9 to TRBJ2-3, with D hard to call. CDR1 and CDR2 (germline): SEHNR, FQNEAQ (reference sequence). Trimming cost V 5 bases and J 2 bases, with 2 bases left between them. This CDR3 spans 11 amino acids. CDR3: CASSATDTQYF. The CDR3 bases are TGTGCCAGCAGCGCCACAGATACGCAGTATTTT.

This chain links TRBV7-2 with TRBJ1-2, with 7 positions matching TRBD1. The CDR3 runs 13 residues. V was clipped by 6 bases and J by 6 bases; unmatched bases: 7. Germline CDR1 SGHTA, CDR2 FQGNSA. The DNA of the CDR3 is TGTGCCAGCAGAAAGGGGGCCAACGATGGCTACACCTTC. Its translation: CASRKGANDGYTF.

The J gene is TRBJ2-3, the V gene TRBV10-3; no definite D call. This CDR3 is 14 amino acids long. Looked up from germline, CDR1 is ENHRY and CDR2 is SYGVKD. The V end was cut by 4 bases, the J end by 0 bases, with 8 bases between. The DNA for the CDR3 is TGTGCCATCAGTGGATACGGGAGCACAGATACGCAGTATTTT. It encodes CAISGYGSTDTQYF.

In this sample, this clone turned up once. CDR3 residues: CSVQGLAQKTQYF. CDR3 coding DNA: TGCAGCGTCCAAGGACTAGCTCAAAAAACCCAGTACTTC. The chain carries TRBV29-1 and TRBJ2-5; 8 bases fit TRBD2. V lost 6 bases and J lost 8; bases outside the gene matches: 11. Germline-derived CDR1 and CDR2 are SQVTM and ANQGSEA. CDR3 length: 13 amino acids.

The chain couples TRBV7-2 to TRBJ2-3; unclear D gene. CDR1 is SGHTA, CDR2 FQGNSA, per germline. This CDR3 is built from 15 residues. V lost 6 bases, J lost 6 bases, and 19 bases lay in between. CDR3 loop: CASSHSIQPSDTQYF. The CDR3, as DNA: TGTGCCAGCAGTCACTCGATTCAGCCGTCGGATACGCAGTATTTT.

This chain joins TRBV19 and TRBJ1-3, with unresolved D. CDR1 and CDR2 from the germline V gene are LNHDA and SQIVND (reference sequence). Trimming shortened V by 9 bases and J by 2 bases, and 8 bases separated the two germline ends. The CDR3 covers 12 residues. CDR3 amino acids: CASGVPGNTIYF. CDR3 bases: TGTGCCAGCGGGGTCCCTGGAAACACCATATATTTT.

The V call is TRBV4-3, the J call TRBJ2-1; D not certain. Looked up from germline, CDR1 is LGHNA and CDR2 is YSLEER. V lost 4 bases and J 4 bases, leaving 5 bases between the germline ends. The CDR3 covers 12 residues. The CDR3 here is CASSPNYNEQFF. CDR3 nucleotides: TGCGCCAGCAGCCCAAATTACAATGAGCAGTTCTTC.

The chain couples TRBV28 to TRBJ2-7, with 7 positions matching TRBD1. CDR1 and CDR2 (germline): MDHEN, SYDVKM. J was trimmed by 3 bases and V by 5 bases; bases with no gene match: 4. This CDR3 comprises 13 residues. The CDR3 DNA sequence: TGTGCCAGCAGTCCGGGACAGCTCTACGAGCAGTACTTC. This encodes CASSPGQLYEQYF. The full variable domain, its missing parts supplied by reference TRBV28 and TRBJ2-7, is DVKVTQSSRYLVKRTGEKVFLECVQDMDHENMFWYRQDPGLGLRLIYFSYDVKMKEKGDIPEGYSVSREKKERFSLILESASTNQTSMYLCASSPGQLYEQYFGPGTRLTVT.

This chain links TRBV15 with TRBJ2-7; D gene uncertain. The V end was cut by 0 bases, the J end by 6 bases, with 15 bases between. Germline V CDR1 and CDR2: LNHNV, YYDKDF (reference sequence). The CDR3 has 15 residues. The CDR3, as DNA: TGTGCCACCAGCAGAGATCCAGGCGGAGTGAGCGAGCAGTACTTC. Its translation: CATSRDPGGVSEQYF.

The rearrangement joins TRBV4-3 to TRBJ2-2, with 7 bases identical to TRBD1. This CDR3 has 17 residues. The V gene end was trimmed by 2 bases and the J gene end by 1 base; junction bases not matched to a gene: 7. The germline V gene has CDR1 LGHNA and CDR2 YSLEER. The CDR3 DNA reads TGCGCCAGCAGCCAAAGGCCGACAGGGTTGAACACCGGGGAGCTGTTTTTT. Translating gives CASSQRPTGLNTGELFF.

This rearrangement joins TRBV5-1 to TRBJ2-1; 13 bases are a match to TRBD2. Germline lookup yields CDR1 SGHRS and CDR2 YFSETQ. The CDR3 covers 15 residues. J gave up 10 bases and V 3 bases, and 7 bases lay outside the gene matches. This CDR3 is CASSSGTSGKREQFF. The CDR3 region has the DNA TGCGCCAGCAGCTCCGGGACTAGCGGGAAAAGGGAGCAGTTCTTC. Supplemented by reference TRBV5-1 and TRBJ2-1, the full variable domain reads KAGVTQTPRYLIKTRGQQVTLSCSPISGHRSVSWYQQTPGQGLQFLFEYFSETQRNKGNFPGRFSGRQFSNSRSEMNVSTLELGDSALYLCASSSGTSGKREQFFGPGTRLTVL.

This chain uses TRBV23-1 with TRBJ1-5; tentatively, D is TRBD1 (6 bases). TRBV23-1 is an ORF, with its function uncertain. There are 16 residues in the CDR3. Trimming removed 8 bases from V and 6 bases from J, with 23 bases in between. The CDR3 bases are TGCGCCAGCCGTACTCCGGAAACAGGGAGGGGTCAGCCCCAGCATTTT. Translation gives CASRTPETGRGQPQHF.

In this sample, this clone turned up once. The chain carries TRBV10-3 and TRBJ1-1; 11 bases are a match to TRBD1. Trimming took 6 bases from V and 1 from J; bases not matched to a gene: 7. Germline loops: CDR1 ENHRY, CDR2 SYGVKD. This CDR3 has 16 residues. The CDR3 sequence: CAISGTGGPGNTEAFF. In DNA, the CDR3 is TGTGCCATCAGCGGGACAGGGGGGCCGGGGAACACTGAAGCTTTCTTT.

This clone was counted only a few times. This chain links TRBV27 with TRBJ2-3; 7 bases agree with TRBD1. The CDR3 length is 14 residues. The germline gives CDR1 MNHEY, CDR2 SMNVEV (reference sequence). V trimming: 9 bases; J trimming: 0 bases; junction bases outside the gene matches: 6. Here the CDR3 DNA reads TGTGCCAGAGTCCGGGACAGTAGCACAGATACGCAGTATTTT. Its protein product is CARVRDSSTDTQYF.

The V gene is TRBV7-2, the J gene TRBJ1-2, with D perhaps matching TRBD1 (5 bases). Germline V lookup: CDR1 SGHTA, CDR2 FQGNSA. The CDR3 spans 13 residues. Trimming removed 5 bases at V and 7 bases at J, with 14 bases between. The CDR3 spells CASSGRVSLGYTF. The DNA of the CDR3 is TGTGCCAGCAGCGGCAGGGTTTCTCTTGGCTACACCTTC.

This clone showed up just once. V usage is TRBV11-2 and J usage is TRBJ2-5, with 13 bases aligning to TRBD2. J lost 6 bases, V lost 1 base, and 8 bases had no gene match. Germline V gives CDR1 SGHAT, CDR2 FQNNGV. The CDR3 has 17 amino acids. The CDR3 sequence is CASSLVPGLAGKKTQYF. The DNA for the CDR3 is TGTGCCAGCAGCTTAGTACCGGGACTAGCGGGAAAGAAGACCCAGTACTTC.

The CDR3 sequence is CASSQGFWKKLFF. CDR3 nucleotides: TGCGCCAGCAGCCAAGGGTTTTGGAAAAAACTGTTTTTT. The chain combines TRBV4-3 with TRBJ1-4; D uncertain. The CDR3 consists of 13 residues. In germline, CDR1 is LGHNA, CDR2 YSLEER. V was shortened by 1 base and J by 9 bases, with 9 bases between the two germline ends.

The J gene is TRBJ2-5, the V gene TRBV18; a weak D match, TRBD1 (5 bases). The CDR3 sequence is 16 residues long. The germline V gene encodes CDR1 KGHSH and CDR2 LQKENI. Trimming removed 0 bases at V and 4 bases at J, with 15 bases between. Here the CDR3 reads CASSPPRTLLGETQYF. Here the CDR3 DNA reads TGTGCCAGCTCACCACCTAGGACACTCTTGGGAGAGACCCAGTACTTC.

The V call is TRBV2, the J call TRBJ2-7, with 9 bases aligning to TRBD1. Germline-derived CDR1 and CDR2 are SNHLY and FYNNEI. V trimming: 6 bases; J trimming: 5 bases; junction bases outside the gene matches: 11. The CDR3 consists of 15 residues. The CDR3 here is CASRPEDRGFDEQYF. The CDR3, as DNA: TGTGCCAGCAGGCCCGAAGACAGGGGGTTCGACGAGCAGTACTTC.

This chain uses TRBV5-1 with TRBJ1-4, with no clear D. The CDR3 contains 15 residues. Germline V gene sequence: CDR1 SGHRS, CDR2 YFSETQ. With 5 bases removed from V and 4 bases from J, the gap between germline ends came to 15 bases. The CDR3 DNA reads as TGCGCCAGCAGTTTTGATATCGGGTTTAATGAAAAACTGTTTTTT. Translated, it gives CASSFDIGFNEKLFF.

The chain uses TRBV19 and TRBJ1-4; 9 bases are shared with TRBD1. The CDR3 contains 16 residues. Unmatched junction bases numbered 4, after V lost 3 bases and J lost 2 bases. Germline V gene lookup returns CDR1 LNHDA and CDR2 SQIVND (reference sequence). This CDR3 reads CASSMLGQGTNEKLFF. CDR3 bases: TGTGCCAGTAGTATGCTGGGACAGGGCACTAATGAAAAACTGTTTTTT.

This clone was picked up one time. The chain carries TRBV7-9 and TRBJ1-6; 7 nucleotides align to TRBD1. Trimming cost V 5 bases and J 8 bases; bases outside gene matches: 0. This CDR3 has 12 amino acids. Germline values: CDR1 SEHNR, CDR2 FQNEAQ (reference sequence). The CDR3 loop reads CASSTGDSPLHF. CDR3 sequence (DNA): TGTGCCAGCAGCACAGGGGATTCACCCCTCCACTTT. The variable domain in full, with the rest retrieved from reference TRBV7-9 and TRBJ1-6, is DTGVSQNPRHKITKRGQNVTFRCDPISEHNRLYWYRQTLGQGPEFLTYFQNEAQLEKSRLLSDRFSAERPKGSFSTLEIQRTEQGDSAMYLCASSTGDSPLHFGNGTRLTVT.

This clone was seen only once. The V call is TRBV27, the J call TRBJ2-7, with 10 bases identical to TRBD2. The V and J ends lost 6 bases and 5 bases, in that order; junction bases with no gene match: 10. This CDR3 has 15 residues. Germline CDR1 MNHEY, CDR2 SMNVEV (reference sequence). The CDR3 nucleotides read TGTGCCAGCAGCCGGCCCGGGACTAGCGTTCACGAGCAGTACTTC. Translated: CASSRPGTSVHEQYF.